The rows below give T cell receptor beta chains drawn from one sample of a study of beta chain features in type 1 diabetes. TCRdb's table, derived via immunoSEQ multiplex PCR, lists solely in-frame clones and lacks some. In the table there are a few hundred thousand clones, around 30% of which are singletons. Sequencing was done on a sample of naive CD4+ T cells from blood. The receptors were gathered from a man aged 18 to 30 in good health. Both conserved end residues are part of each CDR3.

V gene,CDR3 protein
TRBV9,CASSGGQGRDTQYF
TRBV4-2,CASSQDRRPSSYNEQFF
TRBV4-1,CASSGFRDRAEQYF
TRBV7-2,CASSLTHSETEAFF
TRBV5-6,CASSFYLAGGYGDTQYF
TRBV9,CASRGWISGNTIYF
TRBV7-2,CASSLEDGYYGYTF
TRBV10-3,CAITPEGSYEQYF
TRBV7-2,CASSVAGRSDTQYF
TRBV5-1,CASSLSGNYGYTF
TRBV11-1,CASSYPLADNTGELFF
TRBV29-1,CSVDISGSHEQYF
TRBV18,CASSLPLGPNTEAFF
TRBV4-1,CASSQDGSGARSGANVLTF
TRBV27,CASTLWGSQRNEQFF
TRBV7-2,CASSIQQGYEQYF
TRBV5-1,CASSGSSGRDTQYF
TRBV5-1,CASSLAQVRNEQFF
TRBV4-3,CASSRGQSSYNEQFF
TRBV6-6,CASSKAGSYEQYF
TRBV9,CASSPSSGANVLTF
TRBV5-6,CASSRQGLNIQYF
TRBV4-3,CASSPTGFGDTQYF
TRBV30,CAWSRDRGPSAGYTF
TRBV30,CAWSDGDRRNNQPQHF
TRBV29-1,CSVVAEEGYEQYF
TRBV7-8,CASSLLADYEQYF
TRBV10-3,CAISESGRGTGANVLTF
TRBV6-6,CAISGEGGTDTQYF
TRBV30,CAWSGQSNQPQHF
TRBV5-1,CASSLEWEQFF
TRBV7-2,CASSAQENTEAFF
TRBV6-1,CASSELASQETQYF
TRBV23-1,CAGGRVQETQYF
TRBV30,CAWSVSVGNEQFF
TRBV7-9,CASNRAVGLSSEQYF
TRBV30,CAWSVRTVPTVNYGYTF
TRBV7-2,CASSARGLQETQYF
TRBV29-1,CSVSPPGGKNIQYF
TRBV5-4,CASSLGGANTDTQYF
TRBV13,CASSLGRYYNEQFF
TRBV5-1,CASSIGTSGETQYF
TRBV7-9,CASSLTGADGNTEAFF
TRBV30,CAWSDHGTPGAKNIQYF
TRBV5-1,CASSLGSEVYGYTF
TRBV5-6,CASSFQREQYF
TRBV29-1,CSVAAPQREDYEQYF
TRBV7-9,CASSFGGIAKNIQYF
TRBV6-7,CASSYKQGDVGEQFF
TRBV30,CAWRTSGGTGELFF
TRBV20-1,CSARNGDGYTF
TRBV15,CATSRAGTGDLDEQFF
TRBV25-1,CASSDGTGRTNEKLFF
TRBV18,CASSPETGPTEAFF
TRBV7-2,CASSLNSPAARETQYF
TRBV5-1,CASSLEVSVTYEQYF
TRBV19,CASSIGSSGRAGQDGEQFF
TRBV9,CASSWTPNTGELFF
TRBV2,CASSGEGHLANYGYTF
TRBV30,CAWSVSWNTEAFF